This record concerns one T cell receptor (beta chain) sequence. This sample stems from a study of blood T cell repertoires in COVID-19. Study-level background: Whether acute or convalescent, the COVID-19 samples came from the United States, Italy and Spain. Sample material is recorded as cDNA or gDNA derived from T cells, B-cell-depleted T cells, or PBMCs.

This CDR3 is 17 amino acids long. Per germline, CDR1 MNHNY and CDR2 SVGAGI (reference sequence). V was pared by 5 bases and J by 0 bases, with 9 bases of the junction left unmatched. In the study's own analysis: Estimation of nucleated cell counts relied on the amplification of reference gene primers. Sequenced by immunoSEQ multiplex PCR; TCRdb stores in-frame clones only, minus some. V and J calls and clone size are copied from that table; D and trimming were computed from the DNA. The repertoire holds tens of thousands of clones, with less than 95% as singletons. The sequenced material came from peripheral blood. The rearrangement joins TRBV6-6 to TRBJ1-4, with 7 bases identical to TRBD1. This TCR was sampled from a human donor with active COVID-19. The donor label of this sample is uncertain. The CDR3 loop is CASSRRPGQSTNEKLFF. CDR3 coding DNA: TGTGCCAGCAGTCGGCGACCGGGACAGTCAACTAATGAAAAACTGTTTTTT.